Included here is one TCR beta chain sequence, with context. The data originate from a study of OX40 agonist ivuxolimab in advanced cancers. Researchers took blood at baseline, on cycle 4 day 1, and on cycle 7 day 1. Measured with immunoSEQ multiplex PCR; TCRdb has only the in-frame clones, and not every one. Found here are about 100,000 clones, roughly 90% of them singletons; the top ten hold roughly 0.17%. The source was CD4+ or CD8+ T cells sorted from blood, collected in a trial of the OX40 agonist ivuxolimab. The receptor's source is an adult with an advanced solid tumor such as melanoma, head and neck, liver or kidney cancer.

CDR3: CASSPAGRFSEQYF. CDR3 in DNA: TGTGCCAGCAGCCCGGCGGGGAGATTTAGCGAGCAGTACTTC. The chain carries TRBV11-2 and TRBJ2-7; maybe TRBD2 (6 bases). Looked up from germline, CDR1 is SGHAT and CDR2 is FQNNGV. This CDR3 is 14 amino acids long. The V and J ends lost 5 bases and 6 bases respectively, with 17 bases between them.